This T cell receptor (beta chain) derives from a study of identifying expanded T cells in peripheral blood. Overall study results and limits: Over approximately two and four weeks, about 15 and 19 clones changed, versus around 1.3 between replicates. Across healthy donors, higher total template counts meant significantly greater approximately 2-week count variance.

Comments on this clone: Antigen specificity is unknown.

TCRdb's table, derived via immunoSEQ multiplex PCR, lists solely in-frame clones and lacks some. The sample contains around 100,000 clones, 75% to 90% of which appear only once. Collection occurred without any documented infections or immune events in donors. V lost 5 bases and J lost 6, with 16 bases in between. The CDR3 is 15 amino acids. Germline V CDR1 and CDR2: SGHTA, FQGNSA. The gene calls are TRBV7-2 and TRBJ2-2; either TRBD1 or TRBD2 may supply D (5 bases each). Material: blood. The receptor's source is a person aged 18-70 years in good health. The CDR3 sequence is CASSVNVGVSGELFF. The CDR3 nucleotides are TGTGCCAGCAGCGTCAACGTGGGGGTTTCCGGGGAGCTGTTTTTT.